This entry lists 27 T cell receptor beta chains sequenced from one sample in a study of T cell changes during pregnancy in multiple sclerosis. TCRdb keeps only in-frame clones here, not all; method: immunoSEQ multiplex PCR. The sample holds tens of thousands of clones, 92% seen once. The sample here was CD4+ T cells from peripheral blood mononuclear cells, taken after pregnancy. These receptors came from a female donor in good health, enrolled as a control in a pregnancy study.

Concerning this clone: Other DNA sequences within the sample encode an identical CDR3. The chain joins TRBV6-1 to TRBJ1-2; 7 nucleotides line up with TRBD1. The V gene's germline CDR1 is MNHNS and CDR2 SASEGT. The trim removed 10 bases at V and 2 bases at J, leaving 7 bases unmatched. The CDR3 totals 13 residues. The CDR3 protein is CATSRGTNYGYTF. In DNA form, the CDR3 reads TGTGCCACCTCCAGGGGGACCAACTATGGCTACACCTTC.

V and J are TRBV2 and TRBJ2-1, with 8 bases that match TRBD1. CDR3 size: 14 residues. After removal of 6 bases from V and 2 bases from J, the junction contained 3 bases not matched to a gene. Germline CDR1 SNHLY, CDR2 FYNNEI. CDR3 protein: CASSQDRAYNEQFF. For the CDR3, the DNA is TGTGCCAGCAGCCAGGACAGGGCCTACAATGAGCAGTTCTTC.

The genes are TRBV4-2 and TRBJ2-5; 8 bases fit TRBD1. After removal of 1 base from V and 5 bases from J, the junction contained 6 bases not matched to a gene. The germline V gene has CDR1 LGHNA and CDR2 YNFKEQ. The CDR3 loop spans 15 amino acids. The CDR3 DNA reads TGTGCCAGCAGCCAAGGGACAGGGCTAGGGGAGACCCAGTACTTC. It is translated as CASSQGTGLGETQYF.

The CDR3 protein is CASSHSGQSNYGYTF. The CDR3 bases are TGCGCCAGCAGCCACTCGGGACAATCCAACTATGGCTACACCTTC. The V gene is TRBV4-3, the J gene TRBJ1-2, with a tentative D call TRBD1 (6 bases). This CDR3 contains 15 residues. CDR1 LGHNA and CDR2 YSLEER come from the germline V gene. V was clipped by 3 bases and J by 2 bases, with 13 bases between them.

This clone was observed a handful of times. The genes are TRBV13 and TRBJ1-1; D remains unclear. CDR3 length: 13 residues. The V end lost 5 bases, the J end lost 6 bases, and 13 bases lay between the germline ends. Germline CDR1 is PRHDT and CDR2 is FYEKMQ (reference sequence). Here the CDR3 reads CASSLLRGSEAFF. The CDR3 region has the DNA TGTGCCAGCAGCCTCCTCCGGGGTTCTGAAGCTTTCTTT.

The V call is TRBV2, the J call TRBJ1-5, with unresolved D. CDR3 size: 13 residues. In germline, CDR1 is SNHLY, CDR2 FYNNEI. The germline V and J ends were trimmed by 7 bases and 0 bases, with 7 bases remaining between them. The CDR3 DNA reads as TGTGCCAGCATGCAGGATAGCAATCAGCCCCAGCATTTT. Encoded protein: CASMQDSNQPQHF.

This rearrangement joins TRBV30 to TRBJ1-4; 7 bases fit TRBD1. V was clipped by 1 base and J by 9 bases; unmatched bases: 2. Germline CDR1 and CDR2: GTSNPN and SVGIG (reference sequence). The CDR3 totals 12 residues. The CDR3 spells CAWSAGGKKLFF. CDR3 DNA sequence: TGTGCCTGGAGTGCAGGGGGTAAAAAACTGTTTTTT.

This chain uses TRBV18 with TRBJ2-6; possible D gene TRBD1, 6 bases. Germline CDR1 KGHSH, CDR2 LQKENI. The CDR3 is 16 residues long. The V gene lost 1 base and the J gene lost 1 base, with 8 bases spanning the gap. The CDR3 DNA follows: TGTGCCAGCTCACCACGGGACAAATCTGGGGCCAACGTCCTGACTTTC. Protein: CASSPRDKSGANVLTF.

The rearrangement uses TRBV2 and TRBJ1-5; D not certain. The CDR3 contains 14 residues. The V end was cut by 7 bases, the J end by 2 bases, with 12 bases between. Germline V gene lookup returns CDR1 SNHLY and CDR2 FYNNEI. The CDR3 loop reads CASTDRGGNQPQHF. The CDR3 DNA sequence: TGTGCCAGCACTGATCGGGGAGGCAATCAGCCCCAGCATTTT.

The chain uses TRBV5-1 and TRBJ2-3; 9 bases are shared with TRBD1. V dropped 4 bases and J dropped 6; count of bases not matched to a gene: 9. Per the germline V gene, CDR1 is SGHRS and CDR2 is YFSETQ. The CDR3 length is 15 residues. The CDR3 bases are TGCGCCAGCAGCGAAGGGACAGGGCAAGGGGATACGCAGTATTTT. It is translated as CASSEGTGQGDTQYF.

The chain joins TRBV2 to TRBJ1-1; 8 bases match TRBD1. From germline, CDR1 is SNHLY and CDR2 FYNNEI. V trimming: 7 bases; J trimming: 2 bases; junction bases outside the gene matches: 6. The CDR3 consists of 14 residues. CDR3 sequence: CASKRDRQNTEAFF. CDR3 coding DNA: TGTGCCAGCAAACGGGACAGGCAAAACACTGAAGCTTTCTTT.

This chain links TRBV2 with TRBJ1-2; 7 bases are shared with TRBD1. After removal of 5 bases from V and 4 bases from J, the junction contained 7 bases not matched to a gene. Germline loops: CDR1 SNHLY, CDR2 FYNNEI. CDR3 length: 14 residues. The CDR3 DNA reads TGTGCCAGCAGTCCTAGACAGGGTCGCTATGGCTACACCTTC. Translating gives CASSPRQGRYGYTF.

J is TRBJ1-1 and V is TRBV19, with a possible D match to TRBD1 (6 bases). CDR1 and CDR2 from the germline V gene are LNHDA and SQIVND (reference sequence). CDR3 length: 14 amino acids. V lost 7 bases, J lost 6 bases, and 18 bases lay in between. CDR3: CASTVGGGIAEAFF. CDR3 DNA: TGTGCCAGTACTGTGGGAGGGGGGATTGCTGAAGCTTTCTTT. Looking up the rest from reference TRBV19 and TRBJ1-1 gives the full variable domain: DGGITQSPKYLFRKEGQNVTLSCEQNLNHDAMYWYRQDPGQGLRLIYYSQIVNDFQKGDIAEGYSVSREKKESFPLTVTSAQKNPTAFYLCASTVGGGIAEAFFGQGTRLTVV.

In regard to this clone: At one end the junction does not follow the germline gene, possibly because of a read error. The CDR3 reads CASSPGTAGTDTQYF. CDR3 in DNA: TGTGCTAGCAGCCCCGGGACAGCCGGCACAGATACGCAGTATTTT. The V call is TRBV7-7, the J call TRBJ2-3, with TRBD1 matching over 7 bases. The CDR3 runs 15 residues. Germline V gives CDR1 SSHAT, CDR2 FNYEAQ (reference sequence). Using reference TRBV7-7 and TRBJ2-3 for the parts outside the CDR3, the full variable domain is GAGVSQSPRYKVTKRGQDVTLRCDPISSHATLYWYQQALGQGPEFLTYFNYEAQPDKSGLPSDRFSAERPEGSISTLTIQRTEQRDSAMYRCASSPGTAGTDTQYFGPGTRLTVL.

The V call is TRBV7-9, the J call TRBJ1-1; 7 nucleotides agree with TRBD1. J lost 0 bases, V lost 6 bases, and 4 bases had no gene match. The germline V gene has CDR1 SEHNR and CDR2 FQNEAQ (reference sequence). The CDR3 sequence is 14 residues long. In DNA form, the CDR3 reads TGTGCCAGCAGGGGGACAGCCATGAACACTGAAGCTTTCTTT. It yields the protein CASRGTAMNTEAFF.

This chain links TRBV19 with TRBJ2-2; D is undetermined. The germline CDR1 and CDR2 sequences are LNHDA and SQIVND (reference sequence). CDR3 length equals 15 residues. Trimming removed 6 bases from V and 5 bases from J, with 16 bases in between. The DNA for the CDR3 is TGTGCCAGTAGGACGAAAACACTCAGGACCGGGGAGCTGTTTTTT. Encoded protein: CASRTKTLRTGELFF.

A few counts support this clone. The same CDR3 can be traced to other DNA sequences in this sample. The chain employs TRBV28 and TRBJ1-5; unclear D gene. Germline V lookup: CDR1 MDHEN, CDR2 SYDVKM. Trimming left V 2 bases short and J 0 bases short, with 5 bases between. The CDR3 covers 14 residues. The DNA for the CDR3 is TGTGCCAGCAGTTTAGGAGGTAGCAATCAGCCCCAGCATTTT. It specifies CASSLGGSNQPQHF.

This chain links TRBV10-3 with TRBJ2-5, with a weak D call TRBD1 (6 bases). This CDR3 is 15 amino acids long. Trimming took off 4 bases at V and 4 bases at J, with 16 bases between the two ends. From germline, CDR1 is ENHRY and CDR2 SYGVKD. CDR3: CAISALGRGTETQYF. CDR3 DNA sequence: TGTGCCATCAGTGCATTGGGCAGGGGTACAGAGACCCAGTACTTC.

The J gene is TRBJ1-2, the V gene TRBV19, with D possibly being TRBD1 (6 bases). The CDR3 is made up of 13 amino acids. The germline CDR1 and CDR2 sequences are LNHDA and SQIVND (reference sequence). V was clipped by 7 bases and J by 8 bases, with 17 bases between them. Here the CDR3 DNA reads TGTGCCAGTATTGAGACAGGATTCAACGGCTACACCTTC. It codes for CASIETGFNGYTF.

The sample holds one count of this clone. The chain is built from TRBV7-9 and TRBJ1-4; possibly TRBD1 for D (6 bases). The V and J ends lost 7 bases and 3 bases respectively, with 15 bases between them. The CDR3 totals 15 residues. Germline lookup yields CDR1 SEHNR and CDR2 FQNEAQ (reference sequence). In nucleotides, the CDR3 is TGTGCCAGCACTTCGTCGGACAGATCTAATGAAAAACTGTTTTTT. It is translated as CASTSSDRSNEKLFF.

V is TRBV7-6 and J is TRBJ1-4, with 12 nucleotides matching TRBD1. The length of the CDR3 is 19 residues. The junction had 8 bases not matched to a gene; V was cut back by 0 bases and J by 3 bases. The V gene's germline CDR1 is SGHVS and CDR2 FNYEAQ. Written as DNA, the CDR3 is TGTGCCAGCAGCTTAGCGCGGGGGACAGGGGGCTCCCCTAATGAAAAACTGTTTTTT. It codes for CASSLARGTGGSPNEKLFF.

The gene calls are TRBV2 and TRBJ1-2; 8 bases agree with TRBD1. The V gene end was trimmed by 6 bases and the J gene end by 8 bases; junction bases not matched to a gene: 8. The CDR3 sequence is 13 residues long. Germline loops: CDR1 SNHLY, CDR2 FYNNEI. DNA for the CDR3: TGTGCCAGCAGCGGACAGGGTAGGATAGGCTACACCTTC. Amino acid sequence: CASSGQGRIGYTF.

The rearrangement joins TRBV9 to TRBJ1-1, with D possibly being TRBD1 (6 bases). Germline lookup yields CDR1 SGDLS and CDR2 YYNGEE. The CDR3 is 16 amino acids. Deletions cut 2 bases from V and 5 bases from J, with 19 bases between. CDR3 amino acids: CASSVRGTRKKTEAFF. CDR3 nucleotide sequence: TGTGCCAGCAGCGTTAGGGGGACCAGAAAGAAGACTGAAGCTTTCTTT.

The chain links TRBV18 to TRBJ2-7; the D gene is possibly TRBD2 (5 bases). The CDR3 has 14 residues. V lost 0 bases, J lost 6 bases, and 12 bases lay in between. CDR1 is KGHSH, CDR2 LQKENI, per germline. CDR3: CASSPPREVSEQYF. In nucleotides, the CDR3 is TGTGCCAGCTCACCACCGAGGGAAGTATCCGAGCAGTACTTC.

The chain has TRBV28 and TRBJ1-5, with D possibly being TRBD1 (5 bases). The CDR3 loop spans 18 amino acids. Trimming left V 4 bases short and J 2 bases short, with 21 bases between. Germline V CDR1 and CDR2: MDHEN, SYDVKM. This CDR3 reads CASSSLWLRGFGNQPQHF. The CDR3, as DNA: TGTGCCAGCAGTTCCCTTTGGCTTCGGGGGTTCGGCAATCAGCCCCAGCATTTT. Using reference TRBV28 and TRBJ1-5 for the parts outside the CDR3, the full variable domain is DVKVTQSSRYLVKRTGEKVFLECVQDMDHENMFWYRQDPGLGLRLIYFSYDVKMKEKGDIPEGYSVSREKKERFSLILESASTNQTSMYLCASSSLWLRGFGNQPQHFGDGTRLSIL.

The chain's CDR3 is CASSASLYEQYF. The CDR3 nucleotides are TGTGCCAGCAGCGCATCACTTTACGAGCAGTACTTC. This sequence joins TRBV6-6 and TRBJ2-7; no clear D gene. The germline V gene has CDR1 MNHNY and CDR2 SVGAGI (reference sequence). V was shortened by 6 bases and J by 4 bases, with 10 bases between the two germline ends. The CDR3 is made up of 12 amino acids.

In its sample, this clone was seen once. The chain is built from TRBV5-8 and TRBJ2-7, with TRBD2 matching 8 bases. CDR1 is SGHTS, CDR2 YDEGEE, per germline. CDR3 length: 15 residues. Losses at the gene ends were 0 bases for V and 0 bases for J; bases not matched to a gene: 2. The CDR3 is CASSLAGGASYEQYF. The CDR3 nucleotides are TGTGCCAGCAGCTTGGCCGGGGGGGCCTCCTACGAGCAGTACTTC.